Each of the 6 T cell receptor beta chains below was sequenced from the same sample in a study of T cell responses to AZD1222 COVID-19 vaccine. Assay: immunoSEQ multiplex PCR; the TCRdb copy retains only in-frame clones and omits some. Among about 100,000 clones listed, about 88% were seen once. The specimen was peripheral blood, collected on day 0 of AZD1222 vaccination. These receptors were obtained from an adult in good health.

This chain links TRBV30 with TRBJ2-7; the match to TRBD1 covers 9 bases. Trimming took 5 bases from V and 1 from J; bases not matched to a gene: 9. The CDR3 is 15 residues long. Germline CDR1 and CDR2: GTSNPN and SVGIG (reference sequence). The CDR3 protein is CAWGEGTGISYEQYF. Written as DNA, the CDR3 is TGTGCCTGGGGGGAGGGGACAGGGATTTCCTACGAGCAGTACTTC.

In this sample, this clone turned up a few times. The chain couples TRBV7-9 to TRBJ2-7, with D uncertain. CDR3 size: 11 residues. The germline V and J ends were trimmed by 4 bases and 5 bases, with 6 bases remaining between them. From germline, CDR1 is SEHNR and CDR2 FQNEAQ (reference sequence). CDR3 loop: CASSSWDEQYF. In DNA form, the CDR3 reads TGTGCCAGCAGCTCCTGGGACGAGCAGTACTTC.

The chain joins TRBV7-9 to TRBJ2-1; D may be TRBD2 (6 bases). The germline V gene encodes CDR1 SEHNR and CDR2 FQNEAQ (reference sequence). The CDR3 runs 15 residues. V shed 1 base and J shed 8 bases, with 15 bases lying between them. Written as DNA, the CDR3 is TGTGCCAGCAGCTTAGTGTTAGCGGCTACGGATGAGCAGTTCTTC. Translation: CASSLVLAATDEQFF.

The V call is TRBV24-1, the J call TRBJ2-5; D gene ambiguous. The V end was cut by 3 bases, the J end by 1 base, with 5 bases between. The CDR3 consists of 13 residues. Per the germline V gene, CDR1 is KGHDR and CDR2 is SFDVKD. The CDR3 loop is CATSDPLQETQYF. The CDR3 DNA reads as TGTGCCACCAGTGATCCCCTCCAAGAGACCCAGTACTTC.

The V gene is TRBV7-2, the J gene TRBJ2-1; 8 bases line up with TRBD2. Per germline, CDR1 SGHTA and CDR2 FQGNSA. CDR3 length: 14 amino acids. After removal of 3 bases from V and 10 bases from J, the junction contained 8 bases not matched to a gene. The CDR3 spells CASSFRGAGGEQFF. The CDR3 DNA reads as TGTGCCAGCAGCTTCCGGGGTGCGGGAGGCGAGCAGTTCTTC.

The gene calls are TRBV19 and TRBJ1-2, with D unclear. Germline V gives CDR1 LNHDA, CDR2 SQIVND (reference sequence). The CDR3 has 15 residues. The V and J ends lost 5 bases and 4 bases respectively, with 17 bases between them. The CDR3, as DNA: TGTGCCAGTAGTCTAAGCGGGGATGGCCTCTATGGCTACACCTTC. Protein: CASSLSGDGLYGYTF.